Listed below are T cell receptor beta chains from one sample, sequenced in a study of shared clonotypes between healthy human individuals. Repertoires were generated with immunoSEQ multiplex PCR, while TCRdb's copy carries only in-frame clones and drops some. The repertoire includes over 2 million clones, 85% to 95% of them detected once, and 0.9% to 1.3% sits in the top ten. Sequencing was done on a sample of naive CD8+ T cells sorted from blood. These receptor sequences come from a man younger than 35 in good health. Each CDR3 is given with its conserved first and last residue. The order of the fields is V gene, J gene, D gene, clone size, CDR3 DNA, CDR3 protein. A D gene is named only where the DNA matches it firmly. Part of the rows lack a size; the others show once, few, many or a class for expanded clones.

TRBV27,TRBJ1-6,.,once,TGTGCCAGCAGTTCCGGACTTGAGAACTATAATTCACCCCTCCACTTT,CASSSGLENYNSPLHF
TRBV2,TRBJ2-1,TRBD2,.,TGTGCCAGCAGTCCACTAGCGGGGTCCTCAAGCTCCTACAATGAGCAGTTCTTC,CASSPLAGSSSSYNEQFF
TRBV6-6,TRBJ2-7,.,.,TGTGCCAGCAGTTCTGAGTTCCACGAGCAGTACTTC,CASSSEFHEQYF
TRBV10-1,TRBJ1-1,.,.,TGCGCCAGCAGTGACGACCTCAACACTGAAGCTTTCTTT,CASSDDLNTEAFF
TRBV28,TRBJ2-3,.,.,TGTGCCAGCAGTTCCATGCCCCGGGGAGAAGATACGCAGTATTTT,CASSSMPRGEDTQYF
TRBV29-1,TRBJ2-7,TRBD2,.,TGCAGCGTTGTCTTAGCGGGAGGGGTCGCCTACGAGCAGTACTTC,CSVVLAGGVAYEQYF
TRBV30,TRBJ2-3,.,once,TGTGCCTGGAGTCGCCTCGGCACAGATACGCAGTATTTT,CAWSRLGTDTQYF
TRBV7-9,TRBJ2-2,.,.,TGTGCCAGCGCCAACCAGTACACCGGGGAGCTGTTTTTT,CASANQYTGELFF
TRBV25-1,TRBJ1-6,.,.,TGTGCCAGCAGTGCGTCGATAAATAATTCACCCCTCCACTTT,CASSASINNSPLHF
TRBV18,TRBJ2-2,.,.,TGTGCCAGCTCACCAGGGGACACCGGGGAGCTGTTTTTT,CASSPGDTGELFF
TRBV6-6,TRBJ2-7,.,.,TGTGCCAGCCGGGAAAGAGGTGTGGTCACGGAAAACGAGCAGTACTTC,CASRERGVVTENEQYF
TRBV9,TRBJ2-2,.,.,TGTGCCAGCACCTTTGGGGCACTAACGAACACCGGGGAGCTGTTTTTT,CASTFGALTNTGELFF
TRBV15,TRBJ2-7,.,.,TGTGCCACCAGCAGTTCCCGGGACTCCAGCTACGAGCAGTACTTC,CATSSSRDSSYEQYF
TRBV28,TRBJ2-1,.,.,TGTGCCAGCGGCTACAATGAGCAGTTCTTC,CASGYNEQFF
TRBV9,TRBJ2-2,.,.,TGTGCCAGCAGCGTAGTTGGGGTATCGTACGCCGGGGAGCTGTTTTTT,CASSVVGVSYAGELFF
TRBV6-1,TRBJ1-6,.,.,TGTGCCAGCAGAGAAGCGGGATCCTATAATTCACCCCTCCACTTT,CASREAGSYNSPLHF
TRBV9,TRBJ2-6,TRBD1,.,TGTGCCAGCAGCGCACCCCGGGACAGAAGCTCTGGGGCCAACGTCCTGACTTTC,CASSAPRDRSSGANVLTF
TRBV27,TRBJ1-2,TRBD1,.,TGTGCCAGCAGTTTGGGGGGACAGCTGGATGGCTACACCTTC,CASSLGGQLDGYTF
TRBV6-5,TRBJ2-7,.,.,TGTGCCAGCAGTATTTCTGGTTCCAACTACGAGCAGTACTTC,CASSISGSNYEQYF
TRBV2,TRBJ2-7,.,once,TGTGCCGTCTGGGACACGACCTACGAGCAGTACTTC,CAVWDTTYEQYF